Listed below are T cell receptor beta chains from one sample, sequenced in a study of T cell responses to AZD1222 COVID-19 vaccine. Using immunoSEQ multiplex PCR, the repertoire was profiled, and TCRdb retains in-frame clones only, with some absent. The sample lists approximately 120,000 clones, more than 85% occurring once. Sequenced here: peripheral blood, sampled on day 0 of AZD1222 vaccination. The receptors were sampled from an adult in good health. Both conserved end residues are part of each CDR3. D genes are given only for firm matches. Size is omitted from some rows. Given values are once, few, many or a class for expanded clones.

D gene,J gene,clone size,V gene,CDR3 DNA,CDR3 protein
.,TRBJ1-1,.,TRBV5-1,TGCGCCAGCAGCTTGGCAGGGTTCGCTGAAGCTTTCTTT,CASSLAGFAEAFF
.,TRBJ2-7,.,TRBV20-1,TGCAGTGCTAGTCCGAAAGGTTCGCTACTCTACGAGCAGTACTTC,CSASPKGSLLYEQYF
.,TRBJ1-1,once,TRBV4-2,TGTGCCAGCAGCCAACATCCCGGGACCAAAGGGGGAGCTTTCTTT,CASSQHPGTKGGAFF
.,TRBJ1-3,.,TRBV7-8,TGTGCCAGCAGTAAATCGGGACAAAGCTCTGGAAACACCATATATTTT,CASSKSGQSSGNTIYF
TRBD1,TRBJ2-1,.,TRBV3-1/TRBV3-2,TGTGCCAGCAGCCAAAGACAGGGCCTTACCGATGAGCAGTTCTTC,CASSQRQGLTDEQFF
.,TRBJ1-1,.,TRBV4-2,TGTGCCAGCAGCCAAGACCAGGTTGAGGCCTATGAAGCTTTCTTT,CASSQDQVEAYEAFF
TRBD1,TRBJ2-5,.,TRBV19,TGTGCCAGTAGTGCCCGACAGGGGGCAGGGGGGGAGACCCAGTACTTC,CASSARQGAGGETQYF
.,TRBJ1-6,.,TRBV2,TGTGCCAGCAGTCTTACAGGGAGCTCCTATAATTCACCCCTCCACTTT,CASSLTGSSYNSPLHF
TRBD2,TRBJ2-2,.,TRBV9,TGTGCCAGCAGCGTAGGGGCTAGCGGGGGATCGAACACCGGGGAGCTGTTTTTT,CASSVGASGGSNTGELFF
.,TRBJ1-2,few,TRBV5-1,TGCGCCAGCAGCTTGGCTGGGGACGGCTACACCTTC,CASSLAGDGYTF
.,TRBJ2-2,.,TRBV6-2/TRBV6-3,TGTGCCAGCAGTTACTCGCGGGGAGCGGGCACCGGGGAGCTGTTTTTT,CASSYSRGAGTGELFF
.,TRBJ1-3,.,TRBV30,TGTGCTTGCCGGGGTAACTCTGGAAACACCATATATTTT,CACRGNSGNTIYF
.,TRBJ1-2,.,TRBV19,TGTGCCAGTAGTCCCCGGACGGATGGCTACACCTTC,CASSPRTDGYTF
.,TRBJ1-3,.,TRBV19,TGTGCCAGTAGCCCTGGGGAGTGGGTCTCTGGAAACACCATATATTTT,CASSPGEWVSGNTIYF
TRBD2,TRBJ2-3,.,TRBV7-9,TGTGCCAGCAGCTCGGGACTAGCGGGGGTCGGCACAGATACGCAGTATTTT,CASSSGLAGVGTDTQYF
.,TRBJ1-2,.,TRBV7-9,TGTGCCAGCAGCCTAGACCTATTTCCGGGACTAAGGGACTATGGCTACACCTTC,CASSLDLFPGLRDYGYTF
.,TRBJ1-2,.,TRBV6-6,TGTGCCAGCAGTCCCGACCTCAGATACGTACGGGGCGATGGCTACACCTTC,CASSPDLRYVRGDGYTF
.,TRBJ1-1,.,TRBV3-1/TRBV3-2,TGTGCCAGTACCTACGGGGGGGCGAACACTGAAGCTTTCTTT,CASTYGGANTEAFF
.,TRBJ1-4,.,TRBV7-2,TGTGCCAGCAGCCCCGGACAGCGTAATGAAAAACTGTTTTTT,CASSPGQRNEKLFF
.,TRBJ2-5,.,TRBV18,TGTGCCAGCGCTCAAGAGACCCAGTACTTC,CASAQETQYF
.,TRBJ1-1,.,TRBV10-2,TGCGCCAGCAGTCTGCAGGCTCCGGACACTGAAGCTTTCTTT,CASSLQAPDTEAFF
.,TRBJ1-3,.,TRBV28,TGTGCCAGCAGTTTAGACGTCGGACTATCAGGAAACACCATATATTTT,CASSLDVGLSGNTIYF
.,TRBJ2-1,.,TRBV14,TGTGCCAGCAGCCAAGATTGGACGGGGGTGTACAATGAGCAGTTCTTC,CASSQDWTGVYNEQFF
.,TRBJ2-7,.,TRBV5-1,TGCGCCAGCAGCTTGGTTAATCCCTACGAGCAGTACTTC,CASSLVNPYEQYF
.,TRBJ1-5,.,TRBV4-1,TGCGCCAGCAGCCAAGAGAATAGGGGCAATCAGCCCCAGCATTTT,CASSQENRGNQPQHF
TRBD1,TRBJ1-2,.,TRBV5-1,TGCGCCAGCAGCAAACCGGGACAGGGGAGATATGGCTACACCTTC,CASSKPGQGRYGYTF
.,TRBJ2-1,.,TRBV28,TGTGCCAGCAGTCCGTCTCAGGGGAGCTCCTACAATGAGCAGTTCTTC,CASSPSQGSSYNEQFF
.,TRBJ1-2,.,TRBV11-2,TGTGCCAGCACCCTGCTCGAGGGATTTGACAGCGCTCATGGCTACACCTTC,CASTLLEGFDSAHGYTF
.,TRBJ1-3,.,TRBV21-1,TGTGCCAGCGGAAGACACGGCCGATCTGGAAACACCATATATTTT,CASGRHGRSGNTIYF
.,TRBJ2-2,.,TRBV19,TGTGCCAGTCGTCAGGTGTGGGAGCTGTTTTTT,CASRQVWELFF
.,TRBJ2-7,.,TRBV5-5,TGTGCCAGCAGCTCGTCCGACTCCGCCTACGAGCAGTACTTC,CASSSSDSAYEQYF
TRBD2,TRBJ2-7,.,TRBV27,TGTGCCAGCAGTACGGGACTAGCTGCTGGCGAGCAGTACTTC,CASSTGLAAGEQYF
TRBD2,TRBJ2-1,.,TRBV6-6,TGTGCCAGCAGTTACTTGGGACTAGCGGGGGGAAATGAGCAGTTCTTC,CASSYLGLAGGNEQFF
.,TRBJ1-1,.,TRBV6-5,TGTGCCAGCAGTTACGAGGGTATGAACACTGAAGCTTTCTTT,CASSYEGMNTEAFF
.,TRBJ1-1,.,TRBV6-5,TGTGCCAGCAGTTACTCCCAGAACACTGAAGCTTTCTTT,CASSYSQNTEAFF
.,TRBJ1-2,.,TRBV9,TGTGCCAGCAGCGTACCACCCCGCGGGACGGACGGCTACACCTTC,CASSVPPRGTDGYTF